The entry that follows covers one T cell receptor beta chain sequence. Antigen specificity is unknown. Sequencing used cDNA as its template, made by extracting RNA and reverse transcribing it. The protocol was immunoSEQ multiplex PCR, while the TCRdb copy is restricted to in-frame clones and leaves out a portion. The sample has 250,000 or so clones; roughly two thirds are singletons. The germline CDR1 and CDR2 sequences are LNHNV and YYDKDF (reference sequence). V was pared by 0 bases and J by 4 bases, with 3 bases of the junction left unmatched. The CDR3 has 15 amino acids. The data derive from a study of CD8+ T cells in alopecia areata. The study's findings and limits: Compared with normal scalp, lesional scalp had higher clonality and more expanded CD8+ clones. Patients displayed less clarity in TCR sharing than mice, a finding possibly related to HLA. Normal skin's resident alphabeta T cells are sequenced alongside lesional scalp T cells.

V gene TRBV15 combines with J gene TRBJ1-2, with TRBD1 matching 9 bases. The input for sequencing was CD4+ T cells sorted from blood, taken at week 0. The clonotype was recovered from a human donor with alopecia areata. CDR3 sequence reads: CATSRDRDRAYGYTF. As DNA, the CDR3 is TGTGCCACCAGCAGAGATCGGGACAGGGCCTATGGCTACACCTTC.